This entry lists 20 T cell receptor beta chains sequenced from one sample in a study of post-analysis software for immune sequencing data. Study-wide findings and caveats: Patients used about five TRBV segments, including TRBV5-6, TRBV5-1 and TRBV20-1, more often than controls.

Their specific antigens are unknown. Libraries were made from TCR beta cDNA, and they carried unique molecular identifiers. TCRdb fed the PCR reads into MiXCR, producing one record per CDR3 protein. The data show approximately 770,000 distinct CDR3 sequences, 35% to 55% seen once. Sequenced sample: blood. These receptors originate from a girl aged 10-17 years with multiple sclerosis.

This clonotype was observed a handful of times. The V and J genes are TRBV12-3 or TRBV12-4 and TRBJ1-5; D gene unclear. This CDR3 contains 14 residues. Trimming removed 8 bases from V and 4 bases from J, with 15 bases in between. CDR3: CASHDGVGNQPQHF. As DNA, the CDR3 is TGTGCCAGCCACGACGGGGTAGGTAATCAGCCCCAGCATTTT.

The chain has TRBV12-3 or TRBV12-4 and TRBJ2-1; D possibly corresponds to TRBD2 (5 bases). Deletions cut 3 bases from V and 2 bases from J, with 8 bases between. The CDR3 spans 14 residues. CDR3 nucleotides: TGTGCCAGCAGTTTGAGGGCCCCCTACAATGAGCAGTTCTTC. It specifies CASSLRAPYNEQFF.

This rearrangement joins TRBV20-1 to TRBJ1-2, with 8 bases matching TRBD1. Losses at the gene ends were 5 bases for V and 1 base for J; bases not matched to a gene: 9. Per germline, CDR1 DFQATT and CDR2 SNEGSKA (reference sequence). The CDR3 length is 15 residues. CDR3 DNA sequence: TGCAGTGCTGAGGTCCCGGGACAGGATAACTATGGCTACACCTTC. It encodes CSAEVPGQDNYGYTF.

This clonotype was seen a handful of times. The chain carries TRBV19 and TRBJ1-2, with TRBD1 identical over 10 bases. CDR3 length: 13 residues. V was clipped by 7 bases and J by 6 bases; unmatched bases: 5. From germline, CDR1 is LNHDA and CDR2 SQIVND (reference sequence). DNA for the CDR3: TGTGCCAGTAATATGGGGACAGGGGATGGCTACACCTTC. Protein sequence: CASNMGTGDGYTF.

The chain employs TRBV20-1 and TRBJ2-3; TRBD2 might be the D (6 bases). This CDR3 is built from 14 residues. V lost 3 bases and J lost 1, with 11 bases in between. Germline V CDR1 and CDR2: DFQATT, SNEGSKA (reference sequence). In nucleotides, the CDR3 is TGCAGTGCTAGCAGACTAGGGGGCACAGATACGCAGTATTTT. Translation gives CSASRLGGTDTQYF.

J is TRBJ1-1 and V is TRBV27; TRBD1 aligns across 9 bases. The V and J ends lost 4 bases and 5 bases, in that order; junction bases with no gene match: 14. Germline V gene lookup returns CDR1 MNHEY and CDR2 SMNVEV (reference sequence). The CDR3 consists of 17 residues. CDR3 amino acids: CASSSLGQGEVDTEAFF. The CDR3 nucleotides are TGTGCCAGCAGTTCACTGGGACAGGGCGAGGTTGATACTGAAGCTTTCTTT.

This chain links TRBV20-1 with TRBJ2-3, with 7 positions matching TRBD2. The V gene end was trimmed by 1 base and the J gene end by 2 bases; junction bases not matched to a gene: 6. Looked up from germline, CDR1 is DFQATT and CDR2 is SNEGSKA (reference sequence). The CDR3 loop spans 15 amino acids. For the CDR3, the DNA is TGCAGTGCTAGAGCCGGCCGGGGGGACACAGATACGCAGTATTTT. Its protein is CSARAGRGDTDTQYF.

This clonotype has only a few counts. The chain carries TRBV7-2 and TRBJ2-3; 7 bases align to TRBD2. This CDR3 spans 15 amino acids. V shed 5 bases and J 1 base; nucleotides not matched to a gene: 6. The V gene's germline CDR1 is SGHTA and CDR2 FQGNSA. CDR3 sequence: CASSLRDYRTDTQYF. CDR3 nucleotides: TGTGCCAGCAGCCTTCGGGACTACCGCACAGATACGCAGTATTTT.

The table lists this clonotype with a few counts. The rearrangement links TRBV2 to TRBJ2-7; tentatively, D is TRBD2 (5 bases). From germline, CDR1 is SNHLY and CDR2 FYNNEI. The ends were cut back, 7 bases at V and 5 bases at J, with 18 bases in the middle. This CDR3 spans 14 amino acids. As DNA, the CDR3 is TGTGCCAGCAAAGGCACGGGGTTTCTCCACGAGCAGTACTTC. This encodes CASKGTGFLHEQYF.

The table lists this clonotype with a few counts. The V call is TRBV29-1, the J call TRBJ2-1; D call uncertain. V dropped 6 bases and J dropped 3 bases, with 18 bases sitting between them. The CDR3 contains 15 residues. Germline CDR1 reads SQVTM; CDR2 reads ANQGSEA. This CDR3 is CSVDLSWSLYNEQFF. CDR3 in DNA: TGCAGCGTCGACTTATCCTGGTCTCTCTACAATGAGCAGTTCTTC.

The gene calls are TRBV30 and TRBJ1-1; weak D call: TRBD1 (5 bases). Trimming took 2 bases from V and 4 from J, leaving 11 bases between them. Germline V gives CDR1 GTSNPN, CDR2 SVGIG (reference sequence). The CDR3 runs 13 residues. The DNA for the CDR3 is TGTGCCTGGAGTACGAGGGGCCGCACTGAAGCTTTCTTT. As protein: CAWSTRGRTEAFF.

The chain uses TRBV4-3 and TRBJ2-1; perhaps TRBD2 as D (6 bases). This CDR3 is 15 amino acids long. V lost 1 base, J lost 4 bases, and 11 bases lay in between. Germline values: CDR1 LGHNA, CDR2 YSLEER. The CDR3 sequence: CASSQVSSGYNEQFF. The CDR3 coding sequence is TGCGCCAGCAGCCAAGTTTCGAGCGGGTACAATGAGCAGTTCTTC.

The chain is built from TRBV20-1 and TRBJ1-1, with 8 nucleotides matching TRBD1. The CDR3 spans 13 residues. CDR1 and CDR2 from the germline V gene are DFQATT and SNEGSKA (reference sequence). J lost 9 bases, V lost 5 bases, and 11 bases had no gene match. CDR3 loop: CSARTLRGRKAFF. The CDR3 coding sequence is TGCAGTGCTCGAACCCTCAGGGGGCGTAAAGCTTTCTTT.

The chain joins TRBV5-6 to TRBJ1-2; D ambiguous. This CDR3 is 13 amino acids long. Germline assignment: CDR1 SGHDT and CDR2 YYEEEE. Trimming left V 9 bases short and J 4 bases short, with 16 bases between. CDR3 region: CATSRSDGYGYTF. The DNA for the CDR3 is TGTGCCACTTCGAGGTCGGACGGCTATGGCTACACCTTC. The whole variable domain, remainder taken from reference TRBV5-6 and TRBJ1-2, is DAGVTQSPTHLIKTRGQQVTLRCSPKSGHDTVSWYQQALGQGPQFIFQYYEEEERQRGNFPDRFSGHQFPNYSSELNVNALLLGDSALYLCATSRSDGYGYTFGSGTRLTVV.

This chain links TRBV7-6 with TRBJ2-5, with no clear D. The end of the DNA aligns better with TRBJ2-7, so the J call may be wrong. This CDR3 is built from 14 residues. Germline V CDR1 and CDR2: SGHVS, FNYEAQ. The CDR3 reads CASSLGGLFYEQYF. The CDR3 DNA reads TGTGCCAGCAGCTTAGGAGGTCTCTTCTACGAGCAGTACTTC.

This chain connects TRBV6-2 or TRBV6-3 to TRBJ2-1, with TRBD1 identical over 7 bases. V lost 0 bases and J lost 9; bases outside the gene matches: 5. CDR3 size: 14 residues. Germline V gene lookup returns CDR1 MNHEY and CDR2 SVGEGT. The CDR3 protein is CASSYSGGWGEQFF. In nucleotides, the CDR3 is TGTGCCAGCAGTTACTCAGGGGGCTGGGGTGAGCAGTTCTTC.

The chain has TRBV20-1 and TRBJ2-3; 13 bases map to TRBD2. The germline V gene has CDR1 DFQATT and CDR2 SNEGSKA (reference sequence). The CDR3 sequence is 16 residues long. The CDR3 spells CRPKARPGLAGNTQYF. CDR3 nucleotides: TGCAGGCCCAAGGCCCGCCCGGGACTAGCGGGAAATACGCAGTATTTT.

The chain couples TRBV28 to TRBJ2-5; D perhaps matches TRBD2 (6 bases). In germline, CDR1 is MDHEN, CDR2 SYDVKM. Deletions cut 3 bases from V and 3 bases from J, with 14 bases between. The CDR3 is 15 residues long. CDR3 bases: TGTGCCAGCAGTTTTTGGGCGGGGCTAAAAGAGACCCAGTACTTC. This sequence encodes CASSFWAGLKETQYF.

This clonotype appeared a few times. The gene calls are TRBV5-1 and TRBJ2-5; D remains unclear. Germline V gives CDR1 SGHRS, CDR2 YFSETQ. The CDR3 is 14 residues long. Between the trimmed V and J ends, which lost 3 bases and 5 bases, there was a span of 14 bases. The CDR3 reads CASSWTDVGETQYF. The CDR3 nucleotides read TGCGCCAGCAGCTGGACGGACGTGGGGGAGACCCAGTACTTC.

This clonotype was seen only a few times. This sequence joins TRBV6-5 and TRBJ1-1; D remains ambiguous. The CDR3 extends over 13 amino acids. Germline CDR1 reads MNHEY; CDR2 reads SVGAGI. V was clipped by 2 bases and J by 7 bases, with 11 bases between them. The CDR3 reads CASSYLSGGEAFF. The CDR3, as DNA: TGTGCCAGCAGTTACCTCTCCGGAGGTGAAGCTTTCTTT.